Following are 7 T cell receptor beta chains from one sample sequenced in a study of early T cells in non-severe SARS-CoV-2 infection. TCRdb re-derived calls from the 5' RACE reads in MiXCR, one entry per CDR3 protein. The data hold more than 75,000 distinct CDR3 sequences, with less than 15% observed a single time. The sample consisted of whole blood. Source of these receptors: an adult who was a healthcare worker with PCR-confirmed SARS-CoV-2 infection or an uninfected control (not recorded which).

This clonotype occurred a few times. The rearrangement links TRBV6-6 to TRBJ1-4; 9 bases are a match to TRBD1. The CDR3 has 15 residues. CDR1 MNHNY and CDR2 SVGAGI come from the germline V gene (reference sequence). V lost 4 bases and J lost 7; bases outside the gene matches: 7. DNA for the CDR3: TGTGCCAGCAGTTCGTCGGACAGGGGATTTGAAAAACTGTTTTTT. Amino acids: CASSSSDRGFEKLFF.

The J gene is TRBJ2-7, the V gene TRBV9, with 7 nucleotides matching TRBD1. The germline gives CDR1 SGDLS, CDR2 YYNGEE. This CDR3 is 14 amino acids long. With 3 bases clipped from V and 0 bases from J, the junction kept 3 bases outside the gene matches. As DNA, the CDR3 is TGTGCCAGCAGCGCGGACAGGTACTCCTACGAGCAGTACTTC. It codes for CASSADRYSYEQYF.

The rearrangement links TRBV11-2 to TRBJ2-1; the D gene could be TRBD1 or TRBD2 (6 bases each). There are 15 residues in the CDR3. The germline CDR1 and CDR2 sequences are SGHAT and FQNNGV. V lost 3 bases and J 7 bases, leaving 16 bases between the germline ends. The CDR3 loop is CASSFWGAEGNEQFF. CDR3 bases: TGTGCCAGCAGCTTTTGGGGGGCCGAGGGGAATGAGCAGTTCTTC. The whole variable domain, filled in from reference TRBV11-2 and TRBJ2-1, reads EAGVAQSPRYKIIEKRQSVAFWCNPISGHATLYWYQQILGQGPKLLIQFQNNGVVDDSQLPKDRFSAERLKGVDSTLKIQPAKLEDSAVYLCASSFWGAEGNEQFFGPGTRLTVL.

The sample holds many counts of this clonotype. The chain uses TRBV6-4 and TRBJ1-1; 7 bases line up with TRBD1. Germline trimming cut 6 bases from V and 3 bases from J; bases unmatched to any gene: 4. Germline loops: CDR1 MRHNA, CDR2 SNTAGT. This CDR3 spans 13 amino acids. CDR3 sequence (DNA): TGTGCCAGCAGCAACACAGGGGACACTGAAGCTTTCTTT. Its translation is CASSNTGDTEAFF.

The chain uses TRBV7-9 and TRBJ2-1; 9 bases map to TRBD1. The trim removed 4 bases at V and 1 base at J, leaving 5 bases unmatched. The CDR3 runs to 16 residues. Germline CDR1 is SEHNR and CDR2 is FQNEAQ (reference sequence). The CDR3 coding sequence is TGTGCCAGCAGCTCCAACGACAGGGGGTCCTACAATGAGCAGTTCTTC. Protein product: CASSSNDRGSYNEQFF.

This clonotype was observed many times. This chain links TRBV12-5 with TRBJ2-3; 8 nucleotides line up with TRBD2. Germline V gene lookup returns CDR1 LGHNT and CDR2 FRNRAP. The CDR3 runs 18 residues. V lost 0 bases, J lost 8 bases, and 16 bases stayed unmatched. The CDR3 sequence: CASGLVKKAAGAYGTQYF. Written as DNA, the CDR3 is TGTGCTAGTGGTTTGGTAAAGAAGGCAGCGGGGGCCTATGGTACGCAGTATTTT. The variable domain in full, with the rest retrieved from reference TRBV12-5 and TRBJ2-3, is DARVTQTPRHKVTEMGQEVTMRCQPILGHNTVFWYRQTMMQGLELLAYFRNRAPLDDSGMPKDRFSAEMPDATLATLKIQPSEPRDSAVYFCASGLVKKAAGAYGTQYFGPGTRLTVL.

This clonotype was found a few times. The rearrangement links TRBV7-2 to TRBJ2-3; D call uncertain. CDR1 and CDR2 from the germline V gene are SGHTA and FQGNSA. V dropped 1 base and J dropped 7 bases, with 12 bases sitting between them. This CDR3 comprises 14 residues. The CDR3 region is CASSLGVVTYTQYF. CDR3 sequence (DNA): TGTGCCAGCAGCTTAGGGGTAGTGACTTATACGCAGTATTTT.